This T cell receptor beta chain was documented in a study of cytomegalovirus exposure and HLA in healthy donors. Study results and caveats: Previous analysis showed most TCR beta V segments were productive about 87% or about 30% of the time.

This PCR relied on a set of 60 Vbeta primers and 13 Jbeta primers. The method was immunoSEQ multiplex PCR; TCRdb's version includes in-frame clones alone and lacks a portion of them. The data hold around 140,000 clones, with over 65% observed a single time. Points on this clone: Its antigen is unknown.

Germline loops: CDR1 SGHRS, CDR2 YFSETQ. V lost 4 bases to trimming and J lost 2 bases; unmatched junction nucleotides: 4. The CDR3 length is 14 residues. The origin of this receptor is a female donor in good health and CMV-seropositive. V is TRBV5-1 and J is TRBJ2-3, with 7 bases that match TRBD1. Sequencing was carried out using PBMCs. This chain's CDR3 is CASSADRATDTQYF. The CDR3 DNA follows: TGCGCCAGCAGCGCAGACAGGGCCACAGATACGCAGTATTTT.